These 12 T cell receptor beta chains originate from one sample sequenced in a study of sequential checkpoint blockade in melanoma. The assay was immunoSEQ multiplex PCR, and TCRdb's table has in-frame clones only and misses some. The sample contains 1,200 or so clones, 25% to 30% of which appear only once. Treatment of the sample: randomized to nivolumab then ipilimumab (arm A) or the reverse (arm B). The source material was tumor tissue (inferred from file names), sampled from a patient given nivolumab and ipilimumab in sequence. These receptors were obtained from a human donor with melanoma.

The chain joins TRBV4-1 to TRBJ2-1; TRBD2 matches at 7 bases. Unmatched junction bases numbered 5, after V lost 0 bases and J lost 3 bases. This CDR3 contains 16 residues. Germline V CDR1 and CDR2: MGHRA, YSYEKL. The CDR3 DNA sequence: TGCGCCAGCAGCCAAGAGCCCGGGGGGAACTACAATGAGCAGTTCTTC. Protein product: CASSQEPGGNYNEQFF.

This clone came up a few times. The rearrangement uses TRBV6-8 and TRBJ2-1, with D possibly being TRBD1 or TRBD2 (6 bases each). The CDR3 covers 14 residues. V was pared by 5 bases and J by 5 bases, with 13 bases between. Germline V gene lookup returns CDR1 MNHGY and CDR2 SAAAGT. Here the CDR3 reads CASSVHREDNEQFF. In DNA, the CDR3 is TGTGCCAGCAGTGTGCACAGGGAGGACAATGAGCAGTTCTTC.

The CDR3 DNA reads TGTGCCAGCGGAAGATCGACAGATACGCAGTATTTT. Its protein product is CASGRSTDTQYF. The chain has TRBV28 and TRBJ2-3, with D uncertain. The ends were cut back, 8 bases at V and 3 bases at J, with 9 bases in the middle. The CDR3 totals 12 residues. Germline V gives CDR1 MDHEN, CDR2 SYDVKM.

By sample share, this clone is large. The J gene is TRBJ2-1, the V gene TRBV6-8; D gene ambiguous. This CDR3 has 13 amino acids. Trimming removed 6 bases at V and 4 bases at J, with 10 bases between. Looked up from germline, CDR1 is MNHGY and CDR2 is SAAAGT. DNA of the CDR3: TGTGCCAGCAGCCACACTTTTTACAATGAGCAGTTCTTC. Encoded protein: CASSHTFYNEQFF.

This clone was detected only a few times. The chain has TRBV6-8 and TRBJ1-4; perhaps TRBD1 as D (5 bases). Trimming took 2 bases from V and 8 from J, leaving 9 bases between them. The CDR3 covers 13 residues. The V gene's germline CDR1 is MNHGY and CDR2 SAAAGT. The CDR3 loop reads CASSYRDAEKLFF. The CDR3 DNA sequence: TGTGCCAGCAGTTACAGGGACGCGGAAAAACTGTTTTTT.

This clone turned up a few times. The chain carries TRBV6-8 and TRBJ2-7, with 8 bases identical to TRBD1. V lost 5 bases to trimming and J lost 1 base; unmatched junction nucleotides: 4. Germline V lookup: CDR1 MNHGY, CDR2 SAAAGT. The length of the CDR3 is 14 residues. This CDR3 reads CASSGQGPSYEQYF. The CDR3 bases are TGTGCCAGCAGTGGACAGGGCCCATCCTACGAGCAGTACTTC.

This chain links TRBV19 with TRBJ2-5; D is possibly TRBD1 or TRBD2 (5 bases each). V was cut by 5 bases and J by 2 bases, with 18 bases left in between. Germline loops: CDR1 LNHDA, CDR2 SQIVND (reference sequence). CDR3 length: 16 amino acids. CDR3 bases: TGTGCCAGTAGTGTACACCGAGGGACGGATCAAGAGACCCAGTACTTC. It is translated as CASSVHRGTDQETQYF.

This sequence joins TRBV18 and TRBJ2-7; 12 bases map to TRBD2. The CDR3 has 15 amino acids. V lost 5 bases, J lost 3 bases, and 5 bases stayed unmatched. Germline CDR1 KGHSH, CDR2 LQKENI. The CDR3 loop is CASSSTSGSHYEQYF. The CDR3 nucleotides read TGTGCCAGCTCATCGACTAGCGGGAGCCACTACGAGCAGTACTTC.

This chain joins TRBV19 and TRBJ2-1, with 7 bases aligning to TRBD2. The V segment lost 5 bases and the J segment 0 bases; nucleotides outside the gene matches: 10. The CDR3 is made up of 17 amino acids. CDR1 LNHDA and CDR2 SQIVND come from the germline V gene (reference sequence). The CDR3 DNA follows: TGTGCCAGTAGTCCACGGGCGGGGGAAACCTCCTACAATGAGCAGTTCTTC. It specifies CASSPRAGETSYNEQFF.

This clone was observed a single time. This chain joins TRBV10-2 and TRBJ2-4; possibly TRBD1 for D (6 bases). The CDR3 length is 16 residues. Germline V gene data show CDR1 as WSHSY and CDR2 as SAAADI. V lost 2 bases, J lost 0 bases, and 11 bases lay in between. This CDR3 reads CASSETDSVAKNIQYF. For the CDR3, the DNA is TGCGCCAGCAGTGAGACGGACAGCGTAGCCAAAAACATTCAGTACTTC.

This clone is medium-sized in the sample. The V gene is TRBV11-3, the J gene TRBJ2-7; 10 bases agree with TRBD1. Germline assignment: CDR1 SGHNT and CDR2 YENEEA. With 5 bases clipped from V and 3 bases from J, the junction kept 4 bases outside the gene matches. This CDR3 contains 14 residues. CDR3 DNA: TGTGCCAGCAGCCGGACAGGGGGGGACTACGAGCAGTACTTC. Translation: CASSRTGGDYEQYF.

This clone has more than one count but fewer than ten. The V gene is TRBV11-3, the J gene TRBJ2-7; the match to TRBD2 covers 11 bases. V shed 5 bases and J 5 bases; nucleotides not matched to a gene: 5. Germline V gives CDR1 SGHNT, CDR2 YENEEA. There are 14 residues in the CDR3. For the CDR3, the DNA is TGTGCCAGCAGCGTTAGCGGGGGGGCCCACGAGCAGTACTTC. Its protein product is CASSVSGGAHEQYF.